What follows is one T cell receptor (beta chain) and its context. What it binds is unknown. Definition of naive CD8+ T cells rested on a CD45RO-CCR7+CD27+CD95- profile. This sample stems from a study of CXCR3-negative and CXCR3-positive naive CD8 T cells. Study-level findings and limits: Memory cells showed distinct TRBV-TRBJ patterns, while the two naive subsets matched. Once cells were cryopreserved, CXCR3 expression went down partly, and most assays used fresh PBMCs.

Researchers prepared the TRB cDNA libraries using 5' RACE with UMI labels. Using the 5' RACE reads, TCRdb records one entry per CDR3 protein without DNA. The sample table sets out approximately 88,000 distinct CDR3 sequences. CDR3 size: 14 residues. Germline values: CDR1 SGHAT, CDR2 FQNNGV. The chain has TRBV11-2 and TRBJ2-3; TCRdb picks TRBD1, but there is no DNA to check that call. Sequences were obtained from naive CXCR3- CD8+ T cells from blood. Subset indicated: CD45RO-CCR7+CD27+CD95- naive CD8+ T cells lacking CXCR3 (TNR3-). The clonotype was recovered from a human donor in good health. Some clones in this sample may be carry-over from other donors' samples. The CDR3 sequence is CASGGGTGGNTQYF.